Below are 20 T cell receptor beta chains sequenced from a single sample in a study of tumor-infiltrating lymphocytes in primary liver carcinoma. The investigators made TCR beta cDNA from around 540 ng total RNA, using a constant-region primer. Three nested multiplex PCR rounds, a slightly modified ARM-PCR, produced the libraries for TCR beta. The first two PCR rounds, approximately 10 cycles each, used TRBV1-TRBV30 forward primers and a C-beta reverse primer. Using its own MiXCR run on the multiplex PCR reads, TCRdb lists one record per CDR3 protein. The sample has 330,000 or so distinct CDR3 sequences, approximately 64% seen once. The study extracted blood RNA from unsorted whole blood and also extracted germline DNA. The sequencing input was peripheral blood. Receptor source: a man in his forties with primary liver carcinoma and hepatitis B virus infection.

As regards this clonotype: One end of the junction does not line up with germline, which may come from a read error. The chain combines TRBV11-2 with TRBJ2-7; a weak D match, TRBD2 (6 bases). Germline CDR1 SGHAT, CDR2 FQNNGV. The CDR3 covers 16 residues. As DNA, the CDR3 is TGTGCCAGCAGCACCGGGGTGGGCAGGGACTCCTACGAGGAGTACTTC. Translating gives CASSTGVGRDSYEEYF. The variable domain in full, with the rest retrieved from reference TRBV11-2 and TRBJ2-7, is EAGVAQSPRYKIIEKRQSVAFWCNPISGHATLYWYQQILGQGPKLLIQFQNNGVVDDSQLPKDRFSAERLKGVDSTLKIQPAKLEDSAVYLCASSTGVGRDSYEEYFGPGTRLTVT.

This clonotype turned up a few times. Germline and junction disagree at one end, which may indicate a read error. V and J are TRBV4-1 and TRBJ1-3; D not certain. Germline V gives CDR1 MGHRA, CDR2 YSYEKL. The CDR3 sequence is 18 residues long. The CDR3 DNA is TGCGCCAGCAGCCAAGATATCCGATCCAGCGACTCTGGAGACACCATATATTTT. It translates to CASSQDIRSSDSGDTIYF.

A remark on this clonotype: One base away lies a much larger clone, so this may be a sequencing read error. This chain joins TRBV4-2 and TRBJ2-7; 7 nucleotides agree with TRBD2. The CDR3 is 16 residues long. Looked up from germline, CDR1 is LGHNA and CDR2 is YNFKEQ. CDR3 sequence (DNA): TGTGCCAGCAGCCAAGTTGCGGCTAGCGGATACTACGAGCAGTGCTTC. Translation gives CASSQVAASGYYEQCF.

The chain carries TRBV7-9 and TRBJ2-7, with 11 bases that match TRBD1. The CDR3 loop spans 15 amino acids. V was clipped by 5 bases and J by 2 bases; unmatched bases: 5. In germline, CDR1 is SEHNR, CDR2 FQNEAQ (reference sequence). CDR3 bases: TGTGCCAGCAGCCCAGGACAGGGGGCACCCTACGAGCAGTACTTC. It is translated as CASSPGQGAPYEQYF.

With respect to this clonotype: A read error is possible here, since a much larger clone lies one base away. This rearrangement joins TRBV11-2 to TRBJ2-1; 8 bases fit TRBD2. Looked up from germline, CDR1 is SGHAT and CDR2 is FQNNGV. The CDR3 totals 15 residues. CDR3 sequence: CASRSGGTRPHEPFF. The DNA of the CDR3 is TGTGCCAGCAGGTCGGGGGGGACTAGACCGCATGAGCCGTTCTTC.

The rearrangement uses TRBV12-3 or TRBV12-4 and TRBJ1-3; D is unclear. Trimming stripped 3 bases from V and 1 base from J, with 7 bases between. The CDR3 is 14 amino acids. The CDR3 nucleotides are TGTGCCAGCAGTTTGGCGGGGTCTGGAAACACCATATATTTT. Its translation: CASSLAGSGNTIYF.

A word on this clonotype: The junction departs from germline at one end; a sequencing error may be responsible. The J gene is TRBJ2-7, the V gene TRBV11-1; D remains ambiguous. Germline loops: CDR1 SGHAT, CDR2 FQDESV (reference sequence). The CDR3 spans 12 residues. The CDR3 DNA reads TGCGCCAGCAGCTTAACTCACTGCGAGCAGTACTTC. This encodes CASSLTHCEQYF.

Ten or more counts support this clonotype. The chain joins TRBV11-2 to TRBJ2-3, with no clear D. This CDR3 spans 13 amino acids. V lost 0 bases and J 8 bases, leaving 9 bases between the germline ends. CDR1 SGHAT and CDR2 FQNNGV come from the germline V gene. The CDR3 region is CASSLEDPSTQYF. The CDR3 coding sequence is TGTGCCAGCAGCTTAGAGGACCCCAGTACGCAGTATTTT.

Of note for this clonotype: Relative to the germline gene, one junction end is altered; a read error may explain this. The chain uses TRBV11-3 and TRBJ2-7; D may be TRBD2 (6 bases). CDR3 length: 12 residues. Looked up from germline, CDR1 is SGHNT and CDR2 is YENEEA. The CDR3 sequence: CASSGQGLEQYF. CDR3 in DNA: TGTGCCAGCAGCGGGCAGGGACTCGAGCAATACTTC. Combining the CDR3 with reference TRBV11-3 and TRBJ2-7 gives the whole variable domain EAGVVQSPRYKIIEKKQPVAFWCNPISGHNTLYWYLQNLGQGPELLIRYENEEAVDDSQLPKDRFSAERLKGVDSTLKIQPAELGDSAVYLCASSGQGLEQYFGPGTRLTVT.

V is TRBV5-6 and J is TRBJ2-3; 7 nucleotides agree with TRBD1. Unmatched junction bases numbered 9, after V lost 0 bases and J lost 5 bases. Germline V gives CDR1 SGHDT, CDR2 YYEEEE. The CDR3 consists of 16 residues. CDR3 amino acids: CASSLGPEGAGDTQYF. For the CDR3, the DNA is TGTGCCAGCAGCTTGGGGCCCGAGGGGGCGGGAGATACGCAGTATTTT.

Turning to this clonotype: A much larger clone sits a single nucleotide away, making a read error possible. The chain recombines TRBV10-3 with TRBJ1-5; no firm D call. The germline gives CDR1 ENHRY, CDR2 SYGVKD. This CDR3 is built from 17 residues. In DNA form, the CDR3 reads TGTGCCATCAGGCCTATAGGACTACAGCGCAGCAGTCAGCCCCAGCATTTT. Its protein is CAIRPIGLQRSSQPQHF.

The chain employs TRBV2 and TRBJ2-7; maybe TRBD2 (6 bases). CDR3 size: 12 residues. Germline loops: CDR1 SNHLY, CDR2 FYNNEI. The V and J ends lost 5 bases and 3 bases respectively, with 8 bases between them. CDR3: CASSKTSYEQYF. CDR3 DNA: TGTGCCAGCAGTAAGACTAGCTACGAGCAGTACTTC.

In its sample, this clonotype was seen a few times. This rearrangement joins TRBV28 to TRBJ2-2; 11 bases are shared with TRBD2. Germline V gene data show CDR1 as MDHEN and CDR2 as SYDVKM. The CDR3 covers 15 residues. Germline trimming cut 5 bases from V and 4 bases from J; bases unmatched to any gene: 3. The CDR3 region has the DNA TGTGCCAGCAGTATTAGCGGGAGGGCCACCGGGGAGCTGTTTTTT. Amino acids: CASSISGRATGELFF.

Note on this clonotype: Given a much more abundant clone one base away, this may be a read error. The rearrangement links TRBV6-5 to TRBJ2-2; 7 bases fit TRBD2. In germline, CDR1 is MNHEY, CDR2 SVGAGI. V was pared by 6 bases and J by 4 bases, with 5 bases of the junction left unmatched. This CDR3 has 14 residues. CDR3 DNA sequence: TGTGCCAGCAGCTCGGGACTAAGCACCGGGGAGCTGTTTTTT. It encodes CASSSGLSTGELFF.

Details on this clonotype: The germline gene is not matched at one end of the junction; a read error may be the cause. The V call is TRBV11-2, the J call TRBJ2-2; TRBD2 agrees at 9 bases. The germline V gene encodes CDR1 SGHAT and CDR2 FQNNGV. CDR3 length: 17 amino acids. The CDR3 protein is CVSSLSVVSGSTRELFF. The CDR3 bases are TGTGTCAGCAGCTTATCGGTGGTTAGCGGGAGCACCAGGGAGCTGTTTTTT.

A note on this clonotype: Just one base apart from a much larger clone, this may be a read error. The rearrangement uses TRBV6-2 or TRBV6-3 and TRBJ2-1; D is unclear. The CDR3 is 11 amino acids. Per germline, CDR1 MNHEY and CDR2 SVGEGT. CDR3 bases: TGTGCCAACAGTTATACTGGTGAGCAGTTCTTC. It specifies CANSYTGEQFF.

The chain employs TRBV28 and TRBJ1-4; possibly TRBD1 for D (5 bases). The ends were cut back, 6 bases at V and 7 bases at J, with 18 bases in the middle. Germline lookup yields CDR1 MDHEN and CDR2 SYDVKM. The CDR3 runs to 15 residues. For the CDR3, the DNA is TGTGCCAGCAGACCTCCGGGGCCACGGAGTGAAAAACTGTTTTTT. Translation gives CASRPPGPRSEKLFF.

On this clonotype itself: Since a much larger clone is just one base distant, this may be a read error. The chain recombines TRBV6-1 with TRBJ2-5; D ambiguous. Germline V gene data show CDR1 as MNHNS and CDR2 as SASEGT. Trimming pared 7 bases from V and 2 bases from J, leaving 8 bases between. This CDR3 comprises 12 residues. This chain's CDR3 is CASMAEQETQYF. CDR3 coding DNA: TGTGCCAGCATGGCAGAACAAGAGACCCAGTACTTC.

With respect to this clonotype: Since a much larger clone is just one base distant, this may be a read error. The chain combines TRBV6-2 or TRBV6-3 with TRBJ2-1, with D perhaps TRBD1 (5 bases). The V gene's germline CDR1 is MNHEY and CDR2 SVGEGT. CDR3 length equals 13 residues. For the CDR3, the DNA is TGTGTCAGCTTAAAAACAGGACCCAATGAGCAGTTCTTC. Its translation: CVSLKTGPNEQFF.

This clonotype was recorded many times. The chain recombines TRBV11-1 with TRBJ2-1; 7 positions match TRBD2. Germline V gives CDR1 SGHAT, CDR2 FQDESV (reference sequence). The ends lost 11 bases at V and 0 bases at J; junction bases unmatched: 1. CDR3 length: 12 amino acids. The CDR3 DNA is TGTGCCCCGGGGGGCTCCTACAATGAGCAGTTCTTC. Encoded protein: CAPGGSYNEQFF.